This T cell receptor (beta chain) was identified during a study of blood T cell repertoires in COVID-19. Study summary: The samples span acute and convalescent COVID-19 from the United States, Italy and Spain. Nucleic acid was either cDNA or gDNA, and it came from T cells, B-cell-depleted T cells, or PBMCs.

This clone appeared a single time. In the source study's methods: Reference gene primers were amplified, and this amplification served to estimate nucleated cell counts. TCRdb's table, derived via immunoSEQ multiplex PCR, lists solely in-frame clones and lacks some. Clone size and V and J calls were adopted from that table, with D and trimming inferred from the DNA. The data hold about 92,000 clones, with over 70% observed a single time. The germline V gene encodes CDR1 MNHEY and CDR2 SVGEGT. With 3 bases clipped from V and 11 bases from J, the junction kept 8 bases outside the gene matches. The CDR3 runs 15 residues.

Input material: peripheral blood. The chain recombines TRBV6-2 or TRBV6-3 with TRBJ2-1; 12 positions agree with TRBD2. This TCR was sampled from a man aged 50-60 years who had recovered from COVID-19. The CDR3 DNA sequence: TGTGCCAGCAGTTATCAGCTAGCGGGAGGGCCTAAGCAGTTCTTC. Its translation: CASSYQLAGGPKQFF.